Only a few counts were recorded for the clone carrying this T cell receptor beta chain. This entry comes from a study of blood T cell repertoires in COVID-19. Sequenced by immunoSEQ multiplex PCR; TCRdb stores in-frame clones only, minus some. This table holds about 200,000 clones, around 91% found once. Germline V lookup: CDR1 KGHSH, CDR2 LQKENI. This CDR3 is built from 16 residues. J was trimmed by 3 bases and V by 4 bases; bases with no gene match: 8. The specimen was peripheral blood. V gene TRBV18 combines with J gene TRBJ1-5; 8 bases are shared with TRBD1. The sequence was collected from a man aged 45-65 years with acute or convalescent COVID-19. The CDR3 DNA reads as TGTGCCAGCTCACAGAGCCAGGGGGCGGTCAATCAGCCCCAGCATTTT. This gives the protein CASSQSQGAVNQPQHF.